Listed below are T cell receptor beta chains from one sample, sequenced in a study of Graves' ophthalmopathy and Graves' hyperthyroidism. TCRdb called the multiplex PCR reads again in MiXCR, with one record for every CDR3 protein. This table has around 520,000 distinct CDR3 sequences, about two fifths appearing once. The sequenced material came from peripheral blood or thyroid tissue (not recorded which). The receptors come from an adult man with Graves' hyperthyroidism. CDR3s include the opening cysteine and the closing phenylalanine or tryptophan. The D gene is left open where the match is weak. Only some rows state a clone size, as once, few, many or a class for expanded clones.

J: TRBJ1-4
size: -
D: -
V: TRBV9
DNA: TGTGCCAGCTCACCAACGACATCTGCAACTAATGAAAAACTGTTTTTT
CDR3: CASSPTTSATNEKLFF

J: TRBJ1-6
size: -
D: -
V: TRBV25-1
DNA: TGTGCCATTACATATGCAGGGGATTCACCCCTCCACTTT
CDR3: CAITYAGDSPLHF

J: TRBJ2-2
size: -
D: -
V: TRBV5-4
DNA: TGTGCCAGCAGCCATCGGACGGTGAACGGCGGGGAGCTGTTTTTT
CDR3: CASSHRTVNGGELFF

J: TRBJ1-1
size: once
D: -
V: TRBV7-2
DNA: TGTGCCAGCAGCCTACGGGGGGGGCCGCAGAACACTGAAGCTTTCTTT
CDR3: CASSLRGGPQNTEAFF

J: TRBJ2-4
size: -
D: TRBD1
V: TRBV7-2
DNA: TGTGCCAGCAGCTACGGACAGGTCAAAAACATTCAGTACTTC
CDR3: CASSYGQVKNIQYF

J: TRBJ2-7
size: many
D: TRBD1
V: TRBV9
DNA: TGTGCCAGCAGCGTAGGGGACAGAGACTACGAGCAGTACTTC
CDR3: CASSVGDRDYEQYF

J: TRBJ1-1
size: many
D: -
V: TRBV19
DNA: TGTGCCAGTTGCATTCGGCAGGGTGAAAAGGCTTTCTTT
CDR3: CASCIRQGEKAFF

J: TRBJ1-6
size: many
D: TRBD1
V: TRBV7-9
DNA: TGTGCCAGCAGCTTAGGGGACAGAAATTCACCCCTCCACTTT
CDR3: CASSLGDRNSPLHF

J: TRBJ2-6
size: many
D: -
V: TRBV2
DNA: TGTGCCAGCAATGTCCTCTCTGGGGCCAACGTCCTGACTTTC
CDR3: CASNVLSGANVLTF

J: TRBJ1-5
size: -
D: -
V: TRBV19
DNA: TGTGCCAGTAGTATAGCGAGGGTTGGGTATCAGTCCCAGCATTTT
CDR3: CASSIARVGYQSQHF

J: TRBJ2-7
size: -
D: -
V: TRBV2
DNA: TGTGCCAGCAGTGGGACAGCGTACTTC
CDR3: CASSGTAYF

J: TRBJ1-1
size: many
D: -
V: TRBV7-6
DNA: TGTGCCAGCAGTTACAGGGTGAACACTGAAGCTTTCTTT
CDR3: CASSYRVNTEAFF

J: TRBJ1-6
size: few
D: TRBD1
V: TRBV9
DNA: TGTGCCAGCAGCGTAGGCCCCGGGACAGGGGATTCACCCCTCCACTTT
CDR3: CASSVGPGTGDSPLHF

J: TRBJ1-2
size: -
D: -
V: TRBV12-3/TRBV12-4
DNA: TGTGCTAGTGGCCCGGGCCTTCTTCAGTATGGCTACACCTTC
CDR3: CASGPGLLQYGYTF